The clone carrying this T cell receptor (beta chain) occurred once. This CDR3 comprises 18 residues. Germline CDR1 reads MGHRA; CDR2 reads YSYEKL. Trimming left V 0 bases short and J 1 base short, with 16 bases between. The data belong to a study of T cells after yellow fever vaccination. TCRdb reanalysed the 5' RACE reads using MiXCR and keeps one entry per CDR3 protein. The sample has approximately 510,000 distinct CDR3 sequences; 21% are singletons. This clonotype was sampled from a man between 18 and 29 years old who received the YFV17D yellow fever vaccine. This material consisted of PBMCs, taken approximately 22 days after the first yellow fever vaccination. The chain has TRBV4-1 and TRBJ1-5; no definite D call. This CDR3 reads CASSQEGIPLVSNQPQHF. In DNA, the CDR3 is TGCGCCAGCAGCCAAGAGGGGATTCCCCTTGTGAGCAATCAGCCCCAGCATTTT.